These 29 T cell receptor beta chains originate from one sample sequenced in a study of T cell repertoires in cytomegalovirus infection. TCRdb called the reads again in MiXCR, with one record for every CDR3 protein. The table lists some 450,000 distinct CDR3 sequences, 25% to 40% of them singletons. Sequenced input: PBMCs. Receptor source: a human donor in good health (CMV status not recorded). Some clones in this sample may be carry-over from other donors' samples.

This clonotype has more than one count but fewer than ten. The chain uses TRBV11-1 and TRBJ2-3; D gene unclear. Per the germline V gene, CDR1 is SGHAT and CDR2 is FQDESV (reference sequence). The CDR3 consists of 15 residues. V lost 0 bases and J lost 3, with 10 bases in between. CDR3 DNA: TGTGCCAGCAGCTTAGCCTCCGCCCCGACAGATACGCAGTATTTT. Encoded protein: CASSLASAPTDTQYF.

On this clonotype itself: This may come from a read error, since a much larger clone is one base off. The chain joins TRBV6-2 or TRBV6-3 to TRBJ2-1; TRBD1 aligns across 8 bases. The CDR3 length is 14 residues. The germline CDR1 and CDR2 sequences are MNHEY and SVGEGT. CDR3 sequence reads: CASRPDRVRNEHFF. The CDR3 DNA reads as TGTGCCAGCAGACCGGACAGGGTTAGGAATGAGCATTTCTTC.

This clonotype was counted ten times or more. CDR3 DNA: TGTGCCAGCAGCTTGGCCATCGGGCGGAACACTGAAGCTTTCTTT. Its protein product is CASSLAIGRNTEAFF. The rearrangement links TRBV5-8 to TRBJ1-1; no clear D. The V and J ends lost 0 bases and 1 base respectively, with 10 bases between them. CDR3 length equals 15 residues. Germline V CDR1 and CDR2: SGHTS, YDEGEE.

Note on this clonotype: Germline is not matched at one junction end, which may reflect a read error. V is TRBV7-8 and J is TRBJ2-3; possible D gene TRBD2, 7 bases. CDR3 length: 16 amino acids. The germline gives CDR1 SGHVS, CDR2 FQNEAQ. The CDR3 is CASSLGSGGGPETQSF. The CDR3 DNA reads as TGTGCCAGCAGCTTAGGATCGGGGGGCGGCCCCGAGACGCAGTCTTTT.

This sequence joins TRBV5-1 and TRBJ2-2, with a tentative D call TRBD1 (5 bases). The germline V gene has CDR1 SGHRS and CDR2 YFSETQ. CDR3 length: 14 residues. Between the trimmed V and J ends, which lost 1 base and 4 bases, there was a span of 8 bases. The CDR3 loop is CASSLKGFTGELFF. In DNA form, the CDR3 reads TGCGCCAGCAGCTTGAAGGGGTTCACCGGGGAGCTGTTTTTT.

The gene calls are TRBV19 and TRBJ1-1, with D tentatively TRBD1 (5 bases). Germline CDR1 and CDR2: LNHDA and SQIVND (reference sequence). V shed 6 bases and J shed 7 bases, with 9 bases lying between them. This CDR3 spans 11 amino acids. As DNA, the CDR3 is TGTGCCAGTAGGCGGGGCGGTGAAGCTTTCTTT. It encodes CASRRGGEAFF.

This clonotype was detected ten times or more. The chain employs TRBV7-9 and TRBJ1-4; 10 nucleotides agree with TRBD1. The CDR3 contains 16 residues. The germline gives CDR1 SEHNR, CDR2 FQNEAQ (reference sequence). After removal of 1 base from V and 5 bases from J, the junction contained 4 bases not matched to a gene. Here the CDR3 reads CASSLDVGQGNEKLFF. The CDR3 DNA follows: TGTGCCAGCAGCTTAGATGTGGGACAGGGGAATGAAAAACTGTTTTTT.

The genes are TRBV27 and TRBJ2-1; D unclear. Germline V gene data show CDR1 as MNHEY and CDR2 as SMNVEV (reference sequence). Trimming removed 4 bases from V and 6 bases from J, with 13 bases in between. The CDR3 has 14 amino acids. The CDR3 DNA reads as TGTGCCAGCAGTTCTTCCACGGGCGCCAATGAGCAGTTCTTC. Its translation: CASSSSTGANEQFF.

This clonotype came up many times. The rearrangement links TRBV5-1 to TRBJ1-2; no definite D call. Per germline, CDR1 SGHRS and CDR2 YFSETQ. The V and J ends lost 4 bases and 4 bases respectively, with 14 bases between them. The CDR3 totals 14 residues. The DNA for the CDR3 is TGCGCCAGCAGCAAAAACCGGGCCGGCTATGGCTACACCTTC. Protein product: CASSKNRAGYGYTF.

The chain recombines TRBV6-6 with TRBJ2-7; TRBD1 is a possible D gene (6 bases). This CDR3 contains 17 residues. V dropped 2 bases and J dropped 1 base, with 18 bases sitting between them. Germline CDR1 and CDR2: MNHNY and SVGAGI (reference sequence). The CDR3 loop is CASSYDAGEGGSYEQYF. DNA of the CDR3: TGTGCCAGCAGTTACGACGCAGGGGAAGGTGGATCCTACGAGCAGTACTTC.

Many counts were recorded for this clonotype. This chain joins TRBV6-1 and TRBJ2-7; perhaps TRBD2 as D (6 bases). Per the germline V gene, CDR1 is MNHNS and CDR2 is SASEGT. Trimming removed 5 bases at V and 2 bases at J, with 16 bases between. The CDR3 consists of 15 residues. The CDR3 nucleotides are TGTGCCAGCAGTCCCGCTCCTTCGGGGGCCTACGAGCAGTACTTC. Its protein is CASSPAPSGAYEQYF.

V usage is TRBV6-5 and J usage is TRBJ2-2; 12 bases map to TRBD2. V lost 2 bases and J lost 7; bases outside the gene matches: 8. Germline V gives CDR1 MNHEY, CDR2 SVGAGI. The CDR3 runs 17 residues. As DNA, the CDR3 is TGTGCCAGCAGTTACCGACTAGCGGGGGTGGGCGGCGGGGAGCTGTTTTTT. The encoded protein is CASSYRLAGVGGGELFF.

CDR3 DNA sequence: TGTGCCAGCAGTTTATCCACGGACACTCAACCGCCGGAGACCCAGTACTTC. It translates to CASSLSTDTQPPETQYF. This chain links TRBV7-6 with TRBJ2-5; tentatively, D is TRBD1 (5 bases). The CDR3 covers 17 residues. Germline lookup yields CDR1 SGHVS and CDR2 FNYEAQ. Trimming stripped 6 bases from V and 5 bases from J, with 25 bases between. Full variable domain (rest looked up from reference TRBV7-6 and TRBJ2-5): GAGVSQSPRYKVTKRGQDVALRCDPISGHVSLYWYRQALGQGPEFLTYFNYEAQQDKSGLPNDRFSAERPEGSISTLTIQRTEQRDSAMYRCASSLSTDTQPPETQYFGPGTRLLVL.

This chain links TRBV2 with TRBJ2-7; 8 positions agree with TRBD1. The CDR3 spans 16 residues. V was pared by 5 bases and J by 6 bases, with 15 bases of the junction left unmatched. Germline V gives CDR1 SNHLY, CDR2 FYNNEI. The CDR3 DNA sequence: TGTGCCAGCAGTTTTAAGCGAGACAGGGGTTCTACCGAGCAGTACTTC. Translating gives CASSFKRDRGSTEQYF.

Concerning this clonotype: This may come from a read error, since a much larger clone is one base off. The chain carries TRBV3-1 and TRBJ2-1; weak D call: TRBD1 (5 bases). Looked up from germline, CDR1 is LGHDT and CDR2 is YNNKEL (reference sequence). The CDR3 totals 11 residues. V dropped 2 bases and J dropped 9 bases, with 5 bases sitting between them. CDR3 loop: CASSQQGEQFF. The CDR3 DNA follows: TGTGCCAGCAGCCAACAGGGTGAGCAGTTCTTC.

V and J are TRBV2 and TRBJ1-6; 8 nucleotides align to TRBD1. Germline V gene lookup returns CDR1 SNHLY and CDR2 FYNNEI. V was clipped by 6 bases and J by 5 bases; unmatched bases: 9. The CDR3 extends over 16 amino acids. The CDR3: CASRNQDRGDNSPLHF. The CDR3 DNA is TGTGCCAGCAGAAATCAAGACAGGGGAGATAATTCACCCCTCCACTTT.

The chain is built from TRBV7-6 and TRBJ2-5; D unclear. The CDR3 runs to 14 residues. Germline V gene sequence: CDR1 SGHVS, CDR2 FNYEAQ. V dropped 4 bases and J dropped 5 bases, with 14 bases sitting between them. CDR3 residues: CASSSVKGWETQYF. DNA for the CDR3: TGTGCCAGCAGCTCAGTGAAAGGGTGGGAGACCCAGTACTTC.

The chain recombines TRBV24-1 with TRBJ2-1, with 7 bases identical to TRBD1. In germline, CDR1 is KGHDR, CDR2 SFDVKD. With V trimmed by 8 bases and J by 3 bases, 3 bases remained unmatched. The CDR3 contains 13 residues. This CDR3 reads CATNRGGYNEQFF. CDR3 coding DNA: TGTGCCACCAACAGGGGCGGCTACAATGAGCAGTTCTTC.

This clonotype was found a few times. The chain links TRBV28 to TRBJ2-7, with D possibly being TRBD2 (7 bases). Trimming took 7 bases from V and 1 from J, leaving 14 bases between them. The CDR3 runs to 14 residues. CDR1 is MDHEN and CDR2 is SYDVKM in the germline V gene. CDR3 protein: CASKGGGASYEQYF. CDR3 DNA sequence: TGTGCCAGCAAGGGCGGGGGCGCATCCTACGAGCAGTACTTC. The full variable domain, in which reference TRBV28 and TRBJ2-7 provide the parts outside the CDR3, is DVKVTQSSRYLVKRTGEKVFLECVQDMDHENMFWYRQDPGLGLRLIYFSYDVKMKEKGDIPEGYSVSREKKERFSLILESASTNQTSMYLCASKGGGASYEQYFGPGTRLTVT.

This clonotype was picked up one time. In DNA, the CDR3 is TGTGCCATCAGTGAAAGGCAAAGCTCCTACGAGCAGTACTTC. Its protein product is CAISERQSSYEQYF. V is TRBV10-3 and J is TRBJ2-7; no reliable D call. Trimming took 3 bases from V and 0 from J, leaving 9 bases between them. This CDR3 region has 14 residues. The V gene's germline CDR1 is ENHRY and CDR2 SYGVKD.

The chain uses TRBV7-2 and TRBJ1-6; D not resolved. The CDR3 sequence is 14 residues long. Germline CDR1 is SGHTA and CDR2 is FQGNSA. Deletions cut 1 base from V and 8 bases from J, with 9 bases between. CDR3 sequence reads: CASSLVSPYSPLHF. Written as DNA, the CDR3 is TGTGCCAGCAGCTTAGTCTCCCCTTATTCACCCCTCCACTTT.

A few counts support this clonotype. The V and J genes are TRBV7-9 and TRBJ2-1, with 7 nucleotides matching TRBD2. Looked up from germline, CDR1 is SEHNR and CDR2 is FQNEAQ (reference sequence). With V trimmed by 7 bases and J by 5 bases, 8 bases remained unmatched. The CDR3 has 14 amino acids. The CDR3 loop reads CASNRAGFDNEQFF. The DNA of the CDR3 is TGTGCCAGCAACCGAGCGGGGTTCGACAATGAGCAGTTCTTC.

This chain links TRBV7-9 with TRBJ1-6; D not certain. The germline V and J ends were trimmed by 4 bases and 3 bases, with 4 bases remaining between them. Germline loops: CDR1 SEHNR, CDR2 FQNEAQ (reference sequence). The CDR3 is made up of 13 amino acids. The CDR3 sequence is CASSSSYNSPLHF. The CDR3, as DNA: TGTGCCAGCAGCTCAAGCTATAATTCACCCCTCCACTTT. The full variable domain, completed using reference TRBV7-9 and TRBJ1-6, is DTGVSQNPRHKITKRGQNVTFRCDPISEHNRLYWYRQTLGQGPEFLTYFQNEAQLEKSRLLSDRFSAERPKGSFSTLEIQRTEQGDSAMYLCASSSSYNSPLHFGNGTRLTVT.

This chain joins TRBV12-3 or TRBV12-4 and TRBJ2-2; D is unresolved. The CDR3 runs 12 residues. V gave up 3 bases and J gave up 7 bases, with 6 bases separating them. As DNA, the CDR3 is TGTGCCAGCAGTTTCTGGGACGGGGAGCTGTTTTTT. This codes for CASSFWDGELFF.

CDR3 loop: CAIRHDTGELFF. In DNA form, the CDR3 reads TGTGCCATCAGACATGACACCGGGGAGCTGTTTTTT. J is TRBJ2-2 and V is TRBV6-1; no firm D call. V was cut by 10 bases and J by 3 bases, with 9 bases left in between. The CDR3 consists of 12 residues. Germline-derived CDR1 and CDR2 are MNHNS and SASEGT.

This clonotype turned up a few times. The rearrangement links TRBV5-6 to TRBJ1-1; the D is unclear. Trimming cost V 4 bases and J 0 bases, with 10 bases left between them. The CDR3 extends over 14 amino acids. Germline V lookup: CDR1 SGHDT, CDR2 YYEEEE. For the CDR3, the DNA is TGTGCCAGCAGCGCCGGTGGGGTGAACACTGAAGCTTTCTTT. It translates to CASSAGGVNTEAFF.

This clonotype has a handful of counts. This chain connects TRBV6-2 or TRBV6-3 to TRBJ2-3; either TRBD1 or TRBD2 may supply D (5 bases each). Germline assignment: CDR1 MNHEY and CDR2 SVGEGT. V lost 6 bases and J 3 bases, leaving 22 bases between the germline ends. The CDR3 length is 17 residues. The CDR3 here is CASRGTGRGGKTDTQYF. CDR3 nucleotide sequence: TGTGCCAGCAGGGGGACGGGACGGGGTGGAAAGACAGATACGCAGTATTTT.

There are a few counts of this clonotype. CDR3 nucleotide sequence: TGTGCCAGTAGTCCCTCGGGACTAGCGGCACCTCCGCAGTATTTT. This gives the protein CASSPSGLAAPPQYF. The V call is TRBV19, the J call TRBJ2-3; the match to TRBD2 covers 11 bases. CDR1 is LNHDA, CDR2 SQIVND, per germline (reference sequence). Trimming cost V 5 bases and J 10 bases; bases outside gene matches: 11. This CDR3 is built from 15 residues.

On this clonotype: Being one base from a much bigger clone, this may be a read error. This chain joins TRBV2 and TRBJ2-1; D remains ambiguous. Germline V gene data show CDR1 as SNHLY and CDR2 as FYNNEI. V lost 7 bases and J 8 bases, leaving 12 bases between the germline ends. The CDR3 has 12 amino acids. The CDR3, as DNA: TGTGCCAGCAATGGGCTTGTCTATGAGCAGTTCTTC. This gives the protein CASNGLVYEQFF.